The source of this TCR beta chain is a study of blood T cell repertoires in COVID-19 (dated by TCRdb to the early 2020s). In terms of the full investigation: Samples from collaborators originated in the United States, Italy and Spain and spanned both the acute and convalescent phases of COVID-19. Where available, HLA class I and class II types were taken from metadata supplied by the sample provider and were not determined by assay-based typing. The material from the prospective study consisted of cDNA or gDNA derived from T cells, B-cell-depleted T cells, or PBMCs. Nearly every sample came with metadata listing a de-identified subject ID, COVID-19 status, age in years and sex. The repertoires were made available in a free public database intended to serve as a resource for research on the immune response to SARS-CoV-2. Samples were obtained from the ongoing ImmuneRACE study (first 160 participants) and from some 1,200 subjects provided by 6 global collaborators. Subjects who had been exposed to COVID-19, were actively infected with it, or had recovered from it provided the deeply sampled blood TCRbeta repertoires that made up the dataset.

Collaborating institutions collected whole blood in K2EDTA tubes following their own protocols. Collaborator samples were shipped for TCRbeta analysis as frozen whole blood, isolated PBMCs, or DNA extracted from either sample type. As concerns this clone: The clone's antigen remains unknown. There are no base qualities to consult, and no much larger clone falls within one base.

TCRbeta CDR3 regions were amplified from genomic DNA using the immunoSEQ Assay, a bias-controlled multiplex PCR. As for the original processing: The number of nucleated cells in each sample was estimated by amplification of reference gene primers within the assay. To quantify the absolute abundance of each unique TCRbeta CDR3 rearrangement, sequence reads were collapsed and filtered. For each sample, productive Simpson clonality was calculated as the square root of Simpson's diversity index across productive rearrangements. TCRdb limited this immuneACCESS table to in-frame rearrangements with V and J called. A share of clones is missing; checked studies link under half to unresolved V genes, and the rest is unexplained. The V and J calls and clone size were taken over from that table, and D and trimming were inferred from the DNA. The sample has some 180,000 clones on record, roughly nine tenths of them singletons. Under 25% of the sample is held by the ten biggest clonotypes.

The investigation overall reported the following: The amount of clinical and demographic metadata varied by source and participant and was provided uncurated.

As encoded in the germline V gene, CDR1 is SGHAT while CDR2 is FQNNGV. Reading from cysteine to phenylalanine, the CDR3 counts 15 amino acids. Only the CDR3 DNA is retained, 45 bases long and in frame from the first base. V lost 3 bases and J lost 6 bases, and the count of bases not matched to a germline gene is 8. The sequence was obtained from a man aged 70 or older with active or convalescent COVID-19. The rearranged chain carries TRBV11-2 and TRBJ2-1; 7 central bases correspond to TRBD2. The sequenced sample consisted of peripheral blood. The CDR3: CASSLGGNLANEQFF. The DNA sequence is as follows: TGTGCCAGCAGCTTGGGAGGGAATCTAGCCAATGAGCAGTTCTTC.